This is a list of T cell receptor beta chains from one sample in a study of control samples from healthy donors and cancer patients. This table comes from immunoSEQ multiplex PCR, and its TCRdb copy is limited to in-frame clones, with some not included. The sample records 80,000 or so clones, 85% to 95% being singletons. Sequenced: blood. These receptor sequences come from a woman aged 55 to 70 in good health. Both conserved end residues are part of each CDR3. A D gene is named only where the DNA matches it firmly. The size of a clone is reported for some rows only, either as once, few or many, or as a class for expanded clones.

clone_size d_call j_call v_call cdr3_aa cdr3_nt
. . TRBJ1-5 TRBV6-5 CASSLGSGGQPQHF TGTGCCAGCAGTTTGGGGTCGGGAGGTCAGCCCCAGCATTTT
. TRBD1 TRBJ2-7 TRBV6-1 CASSERTGGGYEQYF TGTGCCAGCAGTGAACGCACAGGGGGCGGGTACGAGCAGTACTTC
once . TRBJ1-1 TRBV2 CASSEGQSTEAFF TGTGCCAGCAGTGAAGGGCAGAGCACTGAAGCTTTCTTT
. TRBD1 TRBJ2-7 TRBV30 CAWSLRGTGGYEQYF TGTGCCTGGAGCCTAAGAGGGACAGGGGGCTACGAGCAGTACTTC
once . TRBJ2-2 TRBV19 CASNVRGRRAGELFF TGTGCCAGTAATGTAAGGGGTCGTAGGGCCGGGGAGCTGTTTTTT
. . TRBJ2-1 TRBV9 CASSVESLVGEQFF TGTGCCAGCAGCGTAGAATCCCTTGTTGGTGAGCAGTTCTTC
. . TRBJ1-4 TRBV6-1 CASSEEQDLRAGELFF TGTGCCAGCAGTGAAGAACAAGATCTAAGGGCCGGGGAACTGTTTTTT
. . TRBJ1-2 TRBV6-2/TRBV6-3 CASSSGNYGYTF TGTGCCAGCAGTTCGGGGAACTATGGCTACACCTTC
. . TRBJ1-5 TRBV15 CATSRDNTNQPQHF TGTGCCACCAGCAGAGATAATACGAATCAGCCCCAGCATTTT
. . TRBJ2-5 TRBV19 CASSTGMTSAPGETQYF TGTGCCAGTAGTACCGGGATGACTAGTGCCCCCGGGGAGACCCAGTACTTC
once . TRBJ1-4 TRBV7-8 CASSSYRVPTNEKLFF TGTGCCAGCAGCTCTTACAGGGTTCCCACTAATGAAAAACTGTTTTTT
. TRBD2 TRBJ2-2 TRBV3-1/TRBV3-2 CASCQTSDVTGELFF TGTGCCAGCTGTCAGACTAGCGACGTCACCGGGGAGCTGTTTTTT
. TRBD1 TRBJ1-1 TRBV18 CASSPGTGRLNTEAFF TGTGCCAGCTCACCGGGGACAGGCCGATTGAACACTGAAGCTTTCTTT
. . TRBJ2-1 TRBV29-1 CSVEPSDQNSNEQFF TGCAGCGTTGAACCCAGCGACCAGAACAGCAATGAGCAGTTCTTC
. TRBD1 TRBJ1-1 TRBV24-1 CATSDTGGVTEAFF TGTGCCACCAGTGATACAGGGGGCGTTACTGAAGCTTTCTTT
. . TRBJ1-4 TRBV10-3 CAISPDGVKEKLFF TGTGCCATCAGTCCCGATGGGGTAAAGGAAAAACTGTTTTTT
. . TRBJ1-2 TRBV30 CAWSPKGVEQGLGYGYTF TGTGCCTGGAGTCCCAAAGGGGTTGAACAGGGTCTAGGCTATGGCTACACCTTC
. TRBD2 TRBJ2-7 TRBV5-1 CASSATSGRSSGEQYF TGCGCCAGCAGCGCGACTAGCGGGAGATCTTCGGGGGAGCAGTACTTC
. . TRBJ2-3 TRBV27 CASSVGRGDTQYF TGTGCCAGCAGTGTGGGCAGGGGAGATACGCAGTATTTT
. . TRBJ1-5 TRBV4-3 CASSQDWAPNQPQHF TGCGCCAGCAGCCAAGATTGGGCACCAAATCAGCCCCAGCATTTT
. . TRBJ2-3 TRBV13 CASSLAYQPNTDTQYF TGTGCCAGCAGCCTTGCCTATCAACCCAACACAGATACGCAGTATTTT
. . TRBJ2-1 TRBV9 CASTDSGRGSNEQFF TGTGCCAGCACCGATTCAGGGAGGGGGTCCAATGAGCAGTTCTTC
. . TRBJ1-1 TRBV18 CASSPAAMNTEAFF TGTGCCAGCTCACCAGCGGCCATGAACACTGAAGCTTTCTTT
. . TRBJ2-5 TRBV18 CASSPQGTETQYF TGTGCCAGCTCACCACAGGGGACCGAGACCCAGTACTTC
. . TRBJ1-4 TRBV5-1 CASSSDGNEKLFF TGCGCCAGCAGCTCAGACGGGAATGAAAAACTGTTTTTT
few . TRBJ2-2 TRBV6-5 CASSSYQGPGELFF TGTGCCAGCAGTTCCTACCAAGGTCCCGGGGAGCTGTTTTTT
. TRBD2 TRBJ2-1 TRBV9 CASSAPLTSGRANEQFF TGTGCCAGCAGCGCGCCCTTAACTAGCGGGAGGGCGAATGAGCAGTTCTTC
. TRBD1 TRBJ2-1 TRBV4-3 CASSQEGQGNEQFF TGCGCCAGCAGCCAAGAGGGACAGGGGAATGAGCAGTTCTTC
. TRBD2 TRBJ2-3 TRBV28 CASREASGSGTDTQYF TGTGCCAGCAGGGAAGCTAGCGGGAGCGGCACAGATACGCAGTATTTT
. . TRBJ1-1 TRBV5-4 CASSLDQRQNTEAFF TGTGCCAGCAGCTTGGACCAGAGACAGAACACTGAAGCTTTCTTT
. . TRBJ1-1 TRBV6-2/TRBV6-3 CASSYSSFRGDLEAFF TGTGCCAGCAGTTACTCGAGTTTTCGCGGGGACCTTGAAGCTTTCTTT
. . TRBJ2-1 TRBV7-2 CASRRPGSSYNEQFF TGTGCCAGCAGGAGACCGGGAAGCTCCTACAATGAGCAGTTCTTC
. . TRBJ2-1 TRBV18 CASSPRVASDEQFF TGTGCCAGCTCACCAAGGGTAGCTTCAGATGAGCAGTTCTTC
. TRBD1 TRBJ2-7 TRBV5-5 CASSPVTGQGSYEQYF TGTGCCAGCAGCCCGGTGACGGGACAGGGTTCCTACGAGCAGTACTTC
. . TRBJ2-3 TRBV27 CASRPYGASDRNYSTDTQYF TGTGCCAGCAGGCCTTATGGGGCTTCGGACAGAAACTATAGCACAGATACGCAGTATTTT
. . TRBJ1-6 TRBV3-1/TRBV3-2 CASSQTDGSLHF TGTGCCAGCAGCCAAACCGATGGGTCCCTCCACTTT
. . TRBJ2-1 TRBV5-1 CASHSGQAYNEQFF TGCGCCAGCCATAGCGGCCAGGCCTACAATGAGCAGTTCTTC